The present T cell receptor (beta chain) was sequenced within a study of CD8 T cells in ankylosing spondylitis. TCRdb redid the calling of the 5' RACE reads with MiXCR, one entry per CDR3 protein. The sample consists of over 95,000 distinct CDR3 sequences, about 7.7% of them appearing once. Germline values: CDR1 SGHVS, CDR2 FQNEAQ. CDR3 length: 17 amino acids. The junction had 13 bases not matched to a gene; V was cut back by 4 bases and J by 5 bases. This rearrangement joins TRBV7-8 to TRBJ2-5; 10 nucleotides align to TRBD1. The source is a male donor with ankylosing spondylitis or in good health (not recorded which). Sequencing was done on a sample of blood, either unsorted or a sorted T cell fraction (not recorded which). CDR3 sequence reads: CASSSDRRQGAGETQYF. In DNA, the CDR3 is TGTGCCAGCAGCTCGGATCGACGACAGGGGGCAGGGGAGACCCAGTACTTC.